One and the same sample provided the 15 T cell receptor beta chains below, sequenced in a study of T cell responses to AZD1222 COVID-19 vaccine (dated by TCRdb to the early 2020s). The sample's time point label, in plain terms: baseline before first vaccination. Libraries were made using the immunoSEQ multiplex PCR assay. TCRdb obtained this table from immuneACCESS and retained in-frame rearrangements with V and J assigned. These tables miss some clones; where compared with another copy, unresolved V genes account for less than half of the shortfall, and the remainder is unexplained. The sample profile shows some 120,000 clones; about 90% of them were found once. Jointly, the top ten make up approximately 1.1% of the sample. The source was peripheral blood, collected on day 0 of AZD1222 vaccination. The receptor set was obtained from an adult in good health.

The V and J genes are TRBV6-5 and TRBJ2-1; TRBD2 is a possible D gene (6 bases). The CDR3 loop spans 12 amino acids. Germline CDR1 is MNHEY and CDR2 is SVGAGI. V was pared by 3 bases and J by 10 bases, with 10 bases between. CDR3 sequence reads: CASSYGGYEQFF. CDR3 bases: TGTGCCAGCAGTTATGGAGGGTACGAGCAGTTCTTC.

J is TRBJ2-7 and V is TRBV5-4; D unresolved. Germline V gene lookup returns CDR1 SGHNT and CDR2 YYREEE (reference sequence). The length of the CDR3 is 15 residues. V lost 0 bases, J lost 0 bases, and 10 bases lay in between. Here the CDR3 DNA reads TGTGCCAGCAGCTTGGGGGCGGCCAACTCCTACGAGCAGTACTTC. Translated, it gives CASSLGAANSYEQYF.

V and J are TRBV10-3 and TRBJ1-1; 7 nucleotides line up with TRBD1. CDR1 and CDR2 from the germline V gene are ENHRY and SYGVKD. V was clipped by 11 bases and J by 2 bases; unmatched bases: 5. The CDR3 extends over 12 amino acids. CDR3 sequence reads: CAGGTVNTEAFF. The CDR3 DNA reads TGTGCCGGGGGGACAGTAAACACTGAAGCTTTCTTT.

The CDR3 region has the DNA TGTGCCAGCAGCTTGGGACTGAGCCCTGGAAACACCATATATTTT. Translation gives CASSLGLSPGNTIYF. The J gene is TRBJ1-3, the V gene TRBV5-6; no clear D. Germline CDR1 SGHDT, CDR2 YYEEEE. The germline V and J ends were trimmed by 0 bases and 2 bases, with 9 bases remaining between them. This CDR3 has 15 amino acids.

The rearrangement links TRBV28 to TRBJ2-7; TRBD1 agrees at 7 bases. Looked up from germline, CDR1 is MDHEN and CDR2 is SYDVKM. The CDR3 is 14 residues long. J gave up 6 bases and V 7 bases, and 12 bases lay outside the gene matches. For the CDR3, the DNA is TGTGCCAGCACGTTCCGGACAGGCGCCTCCGAGCAGTACTTC. It encodes CASTFRTGASEQYF.

Only a few counts were recorded for this clone. The rearrangement uses TRBV7-2 and TRBJ1-2; D is unclear. Germline CDR1 is SGHTA and CDR2 is FQGNSA. The V and J ends lost 5 bases and 6 bases respectively, with 13 bases between them. The CDR3 sequence is 13 residues long. The CDR3 sequence: CASSLVQGHGYTF. The CDR3 DNA reads as TGTGCCAGCAGCCTAGTGCAAGGCCATGGCTACACCTTC. Based on the CDR3 plus reference TRBV7-2 and TRBJ1-2, the full variable domain is GAGVSQSPSNKVTEKGKDVELRCDPISGHTALYWYRQSLGQGLEFLIYFQGNSAPDKSGLPSDRFSAERTGGSVSTLTIQRTQQEDSAVYLCASSLVQGHGYTFGSGTRLTVV.

The rearrangement uses TRBV2 and TRBJ1-1; no clear D. The germline V gene encodes CDR1 SNHLY and CDR2 FYNNEI. The CDR3 runs 13 residues. V lost 5 bases and J lost 1, with 8 bases in between. The CDR3 DNA reads as TGTGCCAGCAGTTGGGCAGAGAACACTGAAGCTTTCTTT. This gives the protein CASSWAENTEAFF.

This rearrangement joins TRBV7-3 to TRBJ2-5; 7 bases align to TRBD1. The germline gives CDR1 SGHTA, CDR2 FQGTGA. Unmatched junction bases numbered 7, after V lost 2 bases and J lost 1 base. The CDR3 length is 16 residues. Here the CDR3 DNA reads TGTGCCAGCAGCTTAGGCCACGGGACAGCCCAAGAGACCCAGTACTTC. Translated, it gives CASSLGHGTAQETQYF.

V usage is TRBV19 and J usage is TRBJ1-5; 9 nucleotides line up with TRBD1. Germline trimming cut 4 bases from V and 0 bases from J; bases unmatched to any gene: 10. This CDR3 is 18 amino acids long. CDR1 and CDR2 (germline): LNHDA, SQIVND (reference sequence). The DNA for the CDR3 is TGTGCCAGTAGTACGACCGGGACAGGGACCCTTAGCAATCAGCCCCAGCATTTT. Translating gives CASSTTGTGTLSNQPQHF. The variable domain in full, completed from reference TRBV19 and TRBJ1-5, reads DGGITQSPKYLFRKEGQNVTLSCEQNLNHDAMYWYRQDPGQGLRLIYYSQIVNDFQKGDIAEGYSVSREKKESFPLTVTSAQKNPTAFYLCASSTTGTGTLSNQPQHFGDGTRLSIL.

The V gene is TRBV19, the J gene TRBJ1-6, with D tentatively TRBD1 (6 bases). This CDR3 comprises 15 residues. Trimming pared 0 bases from V and 9 bases from J, leaving 12 bases between. Per germline, CDR1 LNHDA and CDR2 SQIVND (reference sequence). The CDR3 here is CASSIEPGHGSPLHF. The DNA of the CDR3 is TGTGCCAGTAGTATAGAACCGGGACATGGTTCACCCCTCCACTTT.

Concerning this clone: The junction does not match germline at one end; this may be a read error. J is TRBJ1-2 and V is TRBV28; unclear D gene. The CDR3 totals 13 residues. Germline CDR1 and CDR2: MDHEN and SYDVKM. CDR3 residues: CASSLDDIAGIHF. The CDR3 coding sequence is TGTGCCAGCAGTTTGGACGATATAGCGGGCATCCACTTC.

The gene calls are TRBV6-5 and TRBJ2-7, with TRBD2 identical over 8 bases. The junction had 9 bases not matched to a gene; V was cut back by 2 bases and J by 6 bases. The length of the CDR3 is 15 residues. Germline loops: CDR1 MNHEY, CDR2 SVGAGI. DNA for the CDR3: TGTGCCAGCAGTTACGGAGCGGGAGAGAGAAGCGAGCAGTACTTC. Protein product: CASSYGAGERSEQYF.

This rearrangement joins TRBV2 to TRBJ2-1, with D possibly being TRBD1 (6 bases). The germline V gene has CDR1 SNHLY and CDR2 FYNNEI. The CDR3 consists of 12 residues. V shed 6 bases and J shed 8 bases, with 11 bases lying between them. CDR3 protein: CASSEQGYEQFF. As DNA, the CDR3 is TGTGCCAGCAGCGAACAGGGTTATGAGCAGTTCTTC.

The V gene is TRBV30, the J gene TRBJ2-2; D unclear. V was shortened by 2 bases and J by 0 bases, with 4 bases between the two germline ends. Germline CDR1 GTSNPN, CDR2 SVGIG (reference sequence). The CDR3 runs 13 residues. As DNA, the CDR3 is TGTGCCTGGAGTCCCTCGAACACCGGGGAGCTGTTTTTT. It is translated as CAWSPSNTGELFF.

This chain links TRBV9 with TRBJ2-3; D is uncertain. The CDR3 has 13 residues. Germline V gene data show CDR1 as SGDLS and CDR2 as YYNGEE. The V end lost 7 bases, the J end lost 0 bases, and 9 bases lay between the germline ends. The CDR3 here is CASGSVSTDTQYF. As DNA, the CDR3 is TGTGCCAGCGGGTCGGTTAGCACAGATACGCAGTATTTT.